The T cell receptor (beta chain) under discussion was sequenced for a study of blood T cell repertoires in COVID-19. TCRdb's copy holds only in-frame clones and misses some; the assay was immunoSEQ multiplex PCR. This sample has 250,000 to 350,000 clones, with roughly 90% found just once. With V trimmed by 4 bases and J by 6 bases, 4 bases remained unmatched. Germline V lookup: CDR1 SGHNT, CDR2 YYREEE (reference sequence). CDR3 length equals 14 residues. This sequence originates from a woman in her 30s with active or convalescent COVID-19. Sequenced: peripheral blood. J is TRBJ1-4 and V is TRBV5-4; 9 bases are a match to TRBD1. As DNA, the CDR3 is TGTGCCAGCAGCCTGGGGGACAGGGATGAAAAACTGTTTTTT. It specifies CASSLGDRDEKLFF.